The entry below describes one TCR beta chain. The data were taken from a study of blood T cell repertoires in COVID-19. Germline V gene data show CDR1 as SGHTA and CDR2 as FQGNSA. The CDR3 is 17 residues long. V shed 4 bases, J shed 4 bases, and the junction held 7 bases outside the gene matches. Libraries were prepared by immunoSEQ multiplex PCR; TCRdb keeps only in-frame clonotypes and omits some of them. The data contain about 150,000 clones, approximately 90% of them singletons. This sequence originates from a woman between 65 and 79 years old with acute or convalescent COVID-19. The rearrangement links TRBV7-2 to TRBJ2-3; 14 positions agree with TRBD2. Sequencing input: peripheral blood. This CDR3 is CASSSRTSGGRADTQYF. The CDR3 region has the DNA TGTGCCAGCAGCTCCAGGACTAGCGGGGGGAGGGCAGATACGCAGTATTTT.